These 7 T cell receptor beta chains came from one sample sequenced in a study of T-cell reconstitution after alpha-beta-depleted transplantation in children. Library preparation (for TCRbeta) was performed with unique molecular identifiers. TCRdb re-analysed the PCR reads in MiXCR, keeping a single row per CDR3 protein. Found here are roughly 500,000 distinct CDR3 sequences, 8% to 11% of them singletons; the top ten hold about 2.1%. The source was PBMCs, collected before TCRalphabeta/CD19-depleted stem cell transplant. Receptors originate from a child aged 2 to 15 with inherited bone marrow failure, due to receive a stem cell transplant.

This clonotype was counted at least ten times. The chain combines TRBV11-2 with TRBJ2-3, with TRBD1 identical over 7 bases. V was clipped by 5 bases and J by 4 bases; unmatched bases: 9. This CDR3 is built from 15 residues. Germline CDR1 is SGHAT and CDR2 is FQNNGV. Here the CDR3 DNA reads TGTGCCAGCAGCCCCCGTCGACAGGGCTCAGATACGCAGTATTTT. This encodes CASSPRRQGSDTQYF.

The chain recombines TRBV23-1 with TRBJ2-2; 9 nucleotides agree with TRBD1. TRBV23-1 counts as an open reading frame of uncertain function. The trim removed 7 bases at V and 1 base at J, leaving 4 bases unmatched. This CDR3 comprises 15 residues. The CDR3 bases are TGCGCCAGCATGACGGACAGGGGGAACACCGGGGAGCTGTTTTTT. This sequence encodes CASMTDRGNTGELFF.

This clonotype was counted ten times or more. The chain has TRBV29-1 and TRBJ2-5; possible D gene TRBD2, 6 bases. Germline assignment: CDR1 SQVTM and CDR2 ANQGSEA. The CDR3 loop spans 15 amino acids. V was cut by 0 bases and J by 2 bases, with 13 bases left in between. CDR3 DNA sequence: TGCAGCGTTGAAGAGGAGGGCTGGGGGCAAGAGACCCAGTACTTC. It translates to CSVEEEGWGQETQYF.

This clonotype has a count of ten or more. The DNA of the CDR3 is TGCAGTGCTAGTTCTTACGACAGGACCTATGGCTACACCTTC. Residues: CSASSYDRTYGYTF. The chain recombines TRBV20-1 with TRBJ1-2; maybe TRBD1 (6 bases). The length of the CDR3 is 14 residues. Trimming removed 3 bases at V and 4 bases at J, with 15 bases between. From germline, CDR1 is DFQATT and CDR2 SNEGSKA (reference sequence).

This clonotype has at least ten counts. The genes are TRBV6-5 and TRBJ1-2; 8 positions match TRBD1. In germline, CDR1 is MNHEY, CDR2 SVGAGI. There are 15 residues in the CDR3. V was pared by 5 bases and J by 5 bases, with 10 bases of the junction left unmatched. The CDR3 nucleotides read TGTGCCAGCAGTACAACAGGGGGGAGGCGTTATGGCTACACCTTC. Residues: CASSTTGGRRYGYTF.

This clonotype has a handful of counts. This sequence joins TRBV6-2 or TRBV6-3 and TRBJ1-2; TRBD1 is a possible D gene (5 bases). V was pared by 5 bases and J by 4 bases, with 11 bases between. The CDR3 runs to 13 residues. Germline V lookup: CDR1 MNHEY, CDR2 SVGEGT. The DNA of the CDR3 is TGTGCCAGCAGTCGCGGGGGGAGCTATGGCTACACCTTC. This encodes CASSRGGSYGYTF.

In this sample, this clonotype turned up many times. The rearrangement uses TRBV20-1 and TRBJ2-7, with 8 bases that match TRBD1. CDR1 and CDR2 from the germline V gene are DFQATT and SNEGSKA (reference sequence). Losses at the gene ends were 2 bases for V and 7 bases for J; bases not matched to a gene: 13. CDR3 length: 15 residues. The CDR3 DNA follows: TGCAGTGCTAGAACTTGGGACAGGATAACGAGGGAGCAGTACTTC. Translation: CSARTWDRITREQYF.